The 17 T cell receptor beta chains in this list originate from one sample, sequenced in a study of cytomegalovirus exposure and HLA in healthy donors. The primer mix had 60 Vbeta and 13 Jbeta primers. Assay used: immunoSEQ multiplex PCR; TCRdb lists only in-frame clones, some missing. Here the sample spans some 97,000 clones, more than 65% being singletons. The specimen was PBMCs. These receptors originate from a woman aged 18 to 35 in good health and CMV-seropositive.

V is TRBV29-1 and J is TRBJ1-1; weak D call: TRBD1 (6 bases). The CDR3 contains 14 residues. V dropped 5 bases and J dropped 4 bases, with 17 bases sitting between them. Germline loops: CDR1 SQVTM, CDR2 ANQGSEA. The CDR3 loop is CSVNRRDMSTEAFF. The CDR3 DNA sequence: TGCAGCGTTAACCGACGGGACATGAGCACTGAAGCTTTCTTT. Combining the CDR3 with reference TRBV29-1 and TRBJ1-1 gives the whole variable domain SAVISQKPSRDICQRGTSLTIQCQVDSQVTMMFWYRQQPGQSLTLIATANQGSEATYESGFVIDKFPISRPNLTFSTLTVSNMSPEDSSIYLCSVNRRDMSTEAFFGQGTRLTVV.

The chain employs TRBV4-1 and TRBJ2-3; perhaps TRBD1 as D (6 bases). With 1 base removed from V and 1 base from J, the gap between germline ends came to 9 bases. CDR3 length: 15 amino acids. The germline gives CDR1 MGHRA, CDR2 YSYEKL. CDR3: CASSQVGGRTDTQYF. CDR3 nucleotide sequence: TGCGCCAGCAGCCAAGTAGGGGGACGCACAGATACGCAGTATTTT.

This clone was observed a handful of times. V is TRBV6-1 and J is TRBJ1-1; possible D gene TRBD1, 6 bases. The ends were cut back, 7 bases at V and 5 bases at J, with 20 bases in the middle. Germline lookup yields CDR1 MNHNS and CDR2 SASEGT. The CDR3 length is 15 residues. CDR3 loop: CASTPSGGLRTEAFF. The CDR3 nucleotides are TGTGCCAGCACCCCGAGCGGGGGGCTTAGGACTGAAGCTTTCTTT.

This clone has more than one count but fewer than ten. V and J are TRBV6-6 and TRBJ2-3, with D unclear. Trimming took off 7 bases at V and 2 bases at J, with 7 bases between the two ends. From germline, CDR1 is MNHNY and CDR2 SVGAGI (reference sequence). This CDR3 spans 12 amino acids. CDR3 amino acids: CASTFNTDTQYF. As DNA, the CDR3 is TGTGCCAGCACCTTTAACACAGATACGCAGTATTTT.

The chain employs TRBV19 and TRBJ2-7, with 7 bases that match TRBD1. J lost 0 bases, V lost 3 bases, and 5 bases had no gene match. There are 15 residues in the CDR3. Looked up from germline, CDR1 is LNHDA and CDR2 is SQIVND (reference sequence). Written as DNA, the CDR3 is TGTGCCAGTAGTATTTCAGGACAGGTCTCCTACGAGCAGTACTTC. Translated, it gives CASSISGQVSYEQYF.

The J gene is TRBJ2-3, the V gene TRBV30; 9 bases map to TRBD1. The ends lost 1 base at V and 2 bases at J; junction bases unmatched: 4. Germline-derived CDR1 and CDR2 are GTSNPN and SVGIG (reference sequence). The CDR3 sequence is 15 residues long. In DNA, the CDR3 is TGTGCCTGGAGTGACAGGGGGCGATCCACAGATACGCAGTATTTT. Its translation is CAWSDRGRSTDTQYF.

V is TRBV10-3 and J is TRBJ1-2, with a weak D call TRBD1 (6 bases). CDR3 length: 17 residues. The ends were cut back, 2 bases at V and 7 bases at J, with 23 bases in the middle. Germline V lookup: CDR1 ENHRY, CDR2 SYGVKD. The CDR3: CAISETTYYGQTSGYTF. CDR3 nucleotides: TGTGCCATCAGTGAGACAACCTATTATGGACAGACCTCTGGCTACACCTTC.

The chain combines TRBV30 with TRBJ2-1; TRBD1 aligns across 7 bases. From germline, CDR1 is GTSNPN and CDR2 SVGIG (reference sequence). This CDR3 is 13 amino acids long. With V trimmed by 5 bases and J by 6 bases, 7 bases remained unmatched. The CDR3, as DNA: TGTGCCTGGGACCCTGACAGGGTCAATGAGCAGTTCTTC. Translation gives CAWDPDRVNEQFF.

This clone was seen more than once but under ten times. The V gene is TRBV30, the J gene TRBJ2-7; maybe TRBD1 (6 bases). The CDR3 contains 12 residues. Looked up from germline, CDR1 is GTSNPN and CDR2 is SVGIG (reference sequence). V was pared by 3 bases and J by 3 bases, with 9 bases between. The CDR3 DNA reads as TGTGCCTGGAGCAGGGGTCGCTACGAGCAGTACTTC. It yields the protein CAWSRGRYEQYF.

The chain carries TRBV28 and TRBJ1-2, with a tentative D call TRBD1 (5 bases). The CDR3 has 13 amino acids. Germline values: CDR1 MDHEN, CDR2 SYDVKM. Trimming stripped 5 bases from V and 7 bases from J, with 14 bases between. CDR3 DNA: TGTGCCAGCAGTCCCGGGGGTGGAAGTGGCTACACCTTC. Amino acids: CASSPGGGSGYTF.

This clone was counted a single time. V is TRBV27 and J is TRBJ2-1; the D gene is possibly TRBD1 (6 bases). CDR3 length equals 16 residues. Deletions cut 6 bases from V and 5 bases from J, with 20 bases between. Per the germline V gene, CDR1 is MNHEY and CDR2 is SMNVEV (reference sequence). The CDR3 loop reads CASSFLRTATNNEQFF. CDR3 nucleotide sequence: TGTGCCAGCAGCTTTCTCCGGACAGCTACCAACAATGAGCAGTTCTTC.

The chain combines TRBV27 with TRBJ2-7, with 7 bases matching TRBD2. Germline trimming cut 6 bases from V and 3 bases from J; bases unmatched to any gene: 11. This CDR3 spans 15 amino acids. Per germline, CDR1 MNHEY and CDR2 SMNVEV (reference sequence). The CDR3 bases are TGTGCCAGCAGCCGTTCATGGCGGGGGAACTACGAGCAGTACTTC. Residues: CASSRSWRGNYEQYF.

The chain recombines TRBV30 with TRBJ2-3; tentatively, D is TRBD2 (6 bases). CDR3 length: 15 residues. Germline values: CDR1 GTSNPN, CDR2 SVGIG (reference sequence). V dropped 3 bases and J dropped 0 bases, with 13 bases sitting between them. The CDR3 region has the DNA TGTGCCTGGAGCGTGCGGGGATTTAGCACAGATACGCAGTATTTT. Translation: CAWSVRGFSTDTQYF.

The chain links TRBV18 to TRBJ2-7, with 8 nucleotides matching TRBD1. Trimming took 3 bases from V and 4 from J; bases not matched to a gene: 14. CDR1 and CDR2 from the germline V gene are KGHSH and LQKENI. This CDR3 has 17 amino acids. The CDR3 is CASSPSPYGQGIYEQYF. The CDR3, as DNA: TGTGCCAGCTCACCTAGCCCCTACGGACAGGGTATTTACGAGCAGTACTTC.

The rearrangement links TRBV4-3 to TRBJ1-4, with D hard to call. Germline values: CDR1 LGHNA, CDR2 YSLEER. The V end was cut by 0 bases, the J end by 4 bases, with 12 bases between. This CDR3 is 16 amino acids long. CDR3 DNA: TGCGCCAGCAGCCAAGATATGGCCACGAATAATGAAAAACTGTTTTTT. Its translation: CASSQDMATNNEKLFF.

The chain joins TRBV4-2 to TRBJ2-3; TRBD2 matches 11 bases. The CDR3 extends over 16 amino acids. Germline V gene sequence: CDR1 LGHNA, CDR2 YNFKEQ. The V gene end was trimmed by 0 bases and the J gene end by 4 bases; junction bases not matched to a gene: 3. CDR3 sequence reads: CASSQESSGGPDTQYF. The CDR3 DNA is TGTGCCAGCAGCCAAGAGTCTAGCGGGGGGCCAGATACGCAGTATTTT.

J is TRBJ1-5 and V is TRBV28; D call uncertain. With 6 bases removed from V and 4 bases from J, the gap between germline ends came to 4 bases. CDR3 length equals 11 residues. Germline V CDR1 and CDR2: MDHEN, SYDVKM. The CDR3: CASRSNQPQHF. The CDR3 DNA sequence: TGTGCCAGCAGGTCAAATCAGCCCCAGCATTTT.